The rows below give T cell receptor beta chains drawn from one sample of a study of memory CD4+ T cells and cytomegalovirus serostatus. Sequencing was performed with immunoSEQ multiplex PCR; in TCRdb, only in-frame clones are kept and a portion is missing. This sample has some 47,000 clones; under 80% occur once, and the top ten carry about 0.79%. What was sequenced was memory CD4+ T cells from blood. All receptors derive from an adult in good health and CMV-seronegative. Both conserved end residues are part of each CDR3. D genes are given only for firm matches. The listing skips clone size in some rows; elsewhere it reads once, few, many or a size class.

D: -
V: TRBV11-2
J: TRBJ2-2
size: -
DNA: TGTGCCAGCAGCTTAACAGGGACTGGTTCCGGGGAGCTGTTTTTT
CDR3: CASSLTGTGSGELFF

D: -
V: TRBV28
J: TRBJ1-1
size: -
DNA: TGTGCCAGCGTGCGCCAGGGTGCGAACACTGAAGCTTTCTTT
CDR3: CASVRQGANTEAFF

D: TRBD1
V: TRBV27
J: TRBJ1-5
size: -
DNA: TGTGCCAGCAGTCCCCGGGGACAGGCTGTGAGCAATCAGCCCCAGCATTTT
CDR3: CASSPRGQAVSNQPQHF

D: -
V: TRBV28
J: TRBJ2-2
size: -
DNA: TGTGCCAGCAGTTTTTCGGGGCGCAGCACCGGGGAGCTGTTTTTT
CDR3: CASSFSGRSTGELFF

D: -
V: TRBV6-5
J: TRBJ1-3
size: -
DNA: TGTGCCAGCAGTTACGGTTCAGGGGCTGGAAACACCATATATTTT
CDR3: CASSYGSGAGNTIYF

D: TRBD1
V: TRBV2
J: TRBJ1-4
size: -
DNA: TGTGCCAGCAGGACGACAGGGAGGGATGAAAAACTGTTTTTT
CDR3: CASRTTGRDEKLFF

D: -
V: TRBV29-1
J: TRBJ2-3
size: -
DNA: TGCAGCGTTGACTTGGGTTTGGATACGCAGTATTTT
CDR3: CSVDLGLDTQYF

D: TRBD1
V: TRBV27
J: TRBJ2-7
size: -
DNA: TGTGCCAGCAGTTTCGGGGACAGGGGCTACGAGCAGTACTTC
CDR3: CASSFGDRGYEQYF

D: -
V: TRBV14
J: TRBJ2-3
size: -
DNA: TGTGCCAGCAGCCAAGATCGATCAGATACGCAGTATTTT
CDR3: CASSQDRSDTQYF

D: -
V: TRBV6-5
J: TRBJ2-7
size: once
DNA: TGTGCCAGCAAGAGGGGCACCCACTACGAGCAGTACTTC
CDR3: CASKRGTHYEQYF

D: TRBD1
V: TRBV4-1
J: TRBJ2-3
size: few
DNA: TGCGCCAGCAGCCAGACAGGGCTCATCGGAGATACGCAGTATTTT
CDR3: CASSQTGLIGDTQYF

D: TRBD1
V: TRBV25-1
J: TRBJ1-2
size: -
DNA: TGTGCCAGCAGTACCACCGGGACAGCGACTAACTATGGCTACACCTTC
CDR3: CASSTTGTATNYGYTF

D: -
V: TRBV7-2
J: TRBJ1-2
size: -
DNA: TGTGCCAGCAGCTTAAGCGACAAAGGGTATGGCTACACCTTC
CDR3: CASSLSDKGYGYTF

D: TRBD2
V: TRBV27
J: TRBJ2-4
size: -
DNA: TGTGCCAGCAGTTTAAGGGGTGGGGGGGATATAGCCAAAAACATTCAGTACTTC
CDR3: CASSLRGGGDIAKNIQYF